A single sample gave rise to the 17 T cell receptor beta chains below, sequenced in a study of cytomegalovirus exposure and HLA in healthy donors. PCR primers comprised 60 Vbeta and 13 Jbeta primers. This table comes from immunoSEQ multiplex PCR, and its TCRdb copy is limited to in-frame clones, with some not included. The repertoire holds 150,000 to 200,000 clones, more than 60% seen once, with about 10% in the top ten. The sequencing sample was made of PBMCs. The origin of the receptors is a man aged 25-45 years in good health and CMV-seropositive.

As concerns this clone: This may be a read error, as it is one base from a much larger clone. This sequence joins TRBV5-6 and TRBJ1-2, with D unresolved. From germline, CDR1 is SGHDT and CDR2 YYEEEE. V lost 0 bases, J lost 3 bases, and 9 bases lay in between. There are 14 residues in the CDR3. The CDR3, as DNA: TGTGCCAGCAGCTTGGGGGTGGCGGACTATGGCTACACCTTC. It specifies CASSLGVADYGYTF.

On this clone: Sequence at one end of the junction differs from germline and may be a read error. Other DNA variants within this sample encode the same CDR3. The rearrangement uses TRBV7-8 and TRBJ1-2; no clear D gene. Germline-derived CDR1 and CDR2 are SGHVS and FQNEAQ. The CDR3 spans 17 residues. Here the CDR3 DNA reads TGCGCCAGCAGCCAATTACCCTTCACAGAAGCTAACTATGGCTACACCTTC. Protein product: CASSQLPFTEANYGYTF.

This sequence joins TRBV6-1 and TRBJ1-3; 7 nucleotides agree with TRBD1. CDR1 is MNHNS, CDR2 SASEGT, per germline. This CDR3 has 14 residues. The trim removed 2 bases at V and 7 bases at J, leaving 5 bases unmatched. The CDR3 reads CASSEQGGANTIYF. The DNA for the CDR3 is TGTGCCAGCAGTGAACAGGGGGGAGCGAACACCATATATTTT.

Note on this clone: The sample carries other DNA sequences with the same CDR3. J is TRBJ2-7 and V is TRBV30, with D maybe TRBD2 (5 bases). Germline V gene sequence: CDR1 GTSNPN, CDR2 SVGIG (reference sequence). The CDR3 has 13 residues. Trimming left V 5 bases short and J 2 bases short, with 13 bases between. The CDR3, as DNA: TGTGCCTGGTCAGTCCGGGGTGCCTACGAGCAGTACTTC. Translated: CAWSVRGAYEQYF. The full variable domain, rest sourced from reference TRBV30 and TRBJ2-7, is SQTIHQWPATLVQPVGSPLSLECTVEGTSNPNLYWYRQAAGRGLQLLFYSVGIGQISSEVPQNLSASRPQDRQFILSSKKLLLSDSGFYLCAWSVRGAYEQYFGPGTRLTVT.

The CDR3 reads CASSYRIAEPYNEQFF. The CDR3, as DNA: TGTGCCAGCAGTTATCGAATAGCGGAGCCCTACAATGAGCAGTTCTTC. The rearrangement uses TRBV6-5 and TRBJ2-1; weak D call: TRBD2 (6 bases). Between the trimmed V and J ends, which lost 3 bases and 2 bases, there was a span of 14 bases. Germline V gene sequence: CDR1 MNHEY, CDR2 SVGAGI. The CDR3 consists of 16 residues.

This clone turned up a few times. V is TRBV23-1 and J is TRBJ2-1, with TRBD1 as a possible D gene (5 bases). TRBV23-1 is marked as an open reading frame, function uncertain. Trimming removed 9 bases from V and 4 bases from J, with 19 bases in between. The CDR3 totals 15 residues. The DNA of the CDR3 is TGCGCCAGAGAGTTGGCCCAAGCAGGGTACAATGAGCAGTTCTTC. This encodes CARELAQAGYNEQFF.

The chain links TRBV10-3 to TRBJ2-1; 10 bases fit TRBD2. Germline CDR1 and CDR2: ENHRY and SYGVKD. The CDR3 covers 18 residues. The V gene end was trimmed by 8 bases and the J gene end by 0 bases; junction bases not matched to a gene: 13. CDR3 sequence: CAIAYGTSDRSSYNEQFF. CDR3 in DNA: TGTGCCATCGCATACGGGACTAGCGATCGGAGCTCCTACAATGAGCAGTTCTTC.

There are a few counts of this clone. This sequence joins TRBV11-2 and TRBJ1-5, with D possibly being TRBD1 (6 bases). Trimming pared 6 bases from V and 7 bases from J, leaving 13 bases between. From germline, CDR1 is SGHAT and CDR2 FQNNGV. This CDR3 contains 13 residues. CDR3 coding DNA: TGTGCCAGCAGTCAACAGGGTGACCAGCCCCAGCATTTT. It translates to CASSQQGDQPQHF.

This clone was detected only once. J is TRBJ2-7 and V is TRBV2, with D possibly TRBD2 on 5 matching bases. The V end was cut by 6 bases, the J end by 7 bases, with 22 bases between. This CDR3 has 15 residues. Germline V gene sequence: CDR1 SNHLY, CDR2 FYNNEI. CDR3 protein: CASRPFGVATQEQYF. The CDR3 DNA sequence: TGTGCCAGCAGGCCGTTCGGGGTGGCGACACAAGAGCAGTACTTC.

On this clone itself: A junction end diverges from the germline sequence, so it may reflect a read error. The genes are TRBV2 and TRBJ2-7, with D perhaps matching TRBD2 (5 bases). The germline V gene encodes CDR1 SNHLY and CDR2 FYNNEI. The CDR3 consists of 14 residues. CDR3 loop: CASRGDLSVYGQYF. In DNA form, the CDR3 reads TGTGCCAGCAGGGGAGATCTGAGTGTCTACGGGCAGTACTTC. The variable domain in full, with the rest retrieved from reference TRBV2 and TRBJ2-7, is EPEVTQTPSHQVTQMGQEVILRCVPISNHLYFYWYRQILGQKVEFLVSFYNNEISEKSEIFDDQFSVERPDGSNFTLKIRSTKLEDSAMYFCASRGDLSVYGQYFGPGTRLTVT.

This clone was counted between two and nine times. The chain employs TRBV6-5 and TRBJ2-2; D unclear. This CDR3 is 13 amino acids long. Germline lookup yields CDR1 MNHEY and CDR2 SVGAGI. Trimming removed 0 bases from V and 7 bases from J, with 6 bases in between. CDR3 coding DNA: TGTGCCAGCAGTTACTCGACATTCGGGGAGCTGTTTTTT. This sequence encodes CASSYSTFGELFF.

This chain links TRBV29-1 with TRBJ1-3; D uncertain. The CDR3 extends over 14 amino acids. Germline V CDR1 and CDR2: SQVTM, ANQGSEA. V lost 4 bases and J lost 4, with 14 bases in between. This chain's CDR3 is CSVVVSAGGNTIYF. DNA for the CDR3: TGCAGCGTTGTCGTCTCGGCGGGAGGAAACACCATATATTTT.

The J gene is TRBJ2-1, the V gene TRBV15; 16 positions agree with TRBD2. The CDR3 is made up of 20 amino acids. V trimming: 1 base; J trimming: 0 bases; junction bases outside the gene matches: 6. Germline CDR1 is LNHNV and CDR2 is YYDKDF (reference sequence). As DNA, the CDR3 is TGTGCCACCAGCAGAGGTCCCGGGACTAGCGGGAGGGGCTCCTACAATGAGCAGTTCTTC. Residues: CATSRGPGTSGRGSYNEQFF.

The chain has TRBV27 and TRBJ2-2; D gene unclear. This CDR3 is 14 amino acids long. Per germline, CDR1 MNHEY and CDR2 SMNVEV (reference sequence). V lost 2 bases and J 4 bases, leaving 8 bases between the germline ends. The CDR3 DNA is TGTGCCAGCAGTTTACACGAGCGCACCGGGGAGCTGTTTTTT. Encoded protein: CASSLHERTGELFF.

The rearrangement uses TRBV28 and TRBJ1-2; D is undetermined. Germline CDR1 is MDHEN and CDR2 is SYDVKM. Trimming left V 3 bases short and J 2 bases short, with 10 bases between. The CDR3 contains 14 residues. The CDR3 is CASSFAGKNYGYTF. In DNA, the CDR3 is TGTGCCAGCAGTTTCGCGGGAAAGAACTATGGCTACACCTTC.

This rearrangement joins TRBV4-1 to TRBJ2-4; TRBD1 might be the D (5 bases). Deletions cut 4 bases from V and 6 bases from J, with 19 bases between. This CDR3 region has 16 residues. Germline loops: CDR1 MGHRA, CDR2 YSYEKL. CDR3 sequence: CASSPTFQGDRNIQYF. CDR3 nucleotides: TGCGCCAGCAGCCCAACATTTCAGGGTGATAGAAACATTCAGTACTTC.

The chain links TRBV27 to TRBJ1-2; TRBD1 matches 9 bases. The CDR3 consists of 13 residues. The junction had 4 bases not matched to a gene; V was cut back by 4 bases and J by 7 bases. Germline loops: CDR1 MNHEY, CDR2 SMNVEV (reference sequence). The CDR3 loop reads CASSYRGPLGYTF. CDR3 sequence (DNA): TGTGCCAGCAGTTACAGGGGGCCGCTTGGCTACACCTTC.